One sample yielded the 8 T cell receptor beta chains listed below, sequenced in a study of blood T cells in healthy people across ages. Primed by a sample-barcoded 5' primer and a J-beta primer mix, a second PCR proceeded for roughly 6 to 12 cycles. TCRdb used MiXCR to reprocess the 5' RACE reads, holding one entry per CDR3 protein. The sample has approximately 670,000 distinct CDR3 sequences, around 41% seen once; the top ten hold about 30%. Sequencing used blood. Receptors originate from a man older than 75 in good health.

This clonotype was counted only a few times. This chain uses TRBV11-2 with TRBJ2-6; 9 nucleotides match TRBD2. The germline V gene encodes CDR1 SGHAT and CDR2 FQNNGV. Losses at the gene ends were 7 bases for V and 2 bases for J; bases not matched to a gene: 21. The CDR3 loop spans 21 amino acids. CDR3: CASNIQLGEPSGNTGANVLTF. Written as DNA, the CDR3 is TGTGCCAGCAACATACAGTTGGGGGAGCCTAGCGGGAATACTGGGGCCAACGTCCTGACTTTC.

This chain uses TRBV20-1 with TRBJ1-5, with 7 bases matching TRBD1. The V segment lost 5 bases and the J segment 4 bases; nucleotides outside the gene matches: 5. The CDR3 totals 13 residues. Per the germline V gene, CDR1 is DFQATT and CDR2 is SNEGSKA (reference sequence). The CDR3 bases are TGCAGTGCTGCTCCAGGGGGTAATCAGCCCCAGCATTTT. It yields the protein CSAAPGGNQPQHF.

This chain links TRBV5-1 with TRBJ2-4; 9 nucleotides align to TRBD2. This CDR3 spans 13 amino acids. CDR1 and CDR2 from the germline V gene are SGHRS and YFSETQ. Unmatched junction bases numbered 3, after V lost 2 bases and J lost 9 bases. The CDR3 sequence is CASSLQAGGIQYF. In DNA, the CDR3 is TGCGCCAGCAGCTTACAAGCGGGGGGCATTCAGTACTTC.

This clonotype was detected only a few times. This chain links TRBV6-1 with TRBJ1-1, with 7 positions matching TRBD1. J gave up 2 bases and V 7 bases, and 4 bases lay outside the gene matches. CDR1 MNHNS and CDR2 SASEGT come from the germline V gene. The CDR3 loop spans 13 amino acids. The CDR3 is CASNGQANTEAFF. The CDR3 DNA reads TGTGCCAGCAACGGACAGGCCAACACTGAAGCTTTCTTT.

The V and J genes are TRBV4-3 and TRBJ1-2; perhaps TRBD1 as D (6 bases). The V gene lost 1 base and the J gene lost 6 bases, with 18 bases spanning the gap. The V gene's germline CDR1 is LGHNA and CDR2 YSLEER. The CDR3 sequence is 16 residues long. CDR3: CASSQGLNRDTHGYTF. CDR3 nucleotide sequence: TGCGCCAGCAGCCAAGGCCTGAACCGGGACACACATGGCTACACCTTC.

V usage is TRBV4-1 and J usage is TRBJ2-1; tentative D call: TRBD2 (6 bases). The J call may be in error: the DNA end matches TRBJ2-7 better. In germline, CDR1 is MGHRA, CDR2 YSYEKL. CDR3 size: 16 residues. Here the CDR3 reads CASSQEHAGSYNEQYF. The CDR3 DNA sequence: TGCGCCAGCAGCCAAGAGCACGCGGGAAGCTACAATGAGCAGTACTTC.

Remarks on this clonotype: A much larger clone lies a single base off, so this may be a read error. This chain connects TRBV5-5 to TRBJ2-3; 10 bases agree with TRBD2. Germline V gene lookup returns CDR1 SGHKS and CDR2 YYEKEE (reference sequence). The CDR3 length is 16 residues. The CDR3 DNA reads TGTGCCAGCAGCTTGGTTGCCAGCGGGGGGGCGGATACGCGGTATTTT. This gives the protein CASSLVASGGADTRYF.

This clonotype was detected only a few times. CDR3 sequence (DNA): TGCAGTGCTAGAGCCGGGACTAGCGGCACAGATACGCAGTATTTT. It encodes CSARAGTSGTDTQYF. The gene calls are TRBV20-1 and TRBJ2-3; 10 bases fit TRBD2. The CDR3 spans 15 residues. Unmatched junction bases numbered 2, after V lost 1 base and J lost 1 base. Per germline, CDR1 DFQATT and CDR2 SNEGSKA (reference sequence).